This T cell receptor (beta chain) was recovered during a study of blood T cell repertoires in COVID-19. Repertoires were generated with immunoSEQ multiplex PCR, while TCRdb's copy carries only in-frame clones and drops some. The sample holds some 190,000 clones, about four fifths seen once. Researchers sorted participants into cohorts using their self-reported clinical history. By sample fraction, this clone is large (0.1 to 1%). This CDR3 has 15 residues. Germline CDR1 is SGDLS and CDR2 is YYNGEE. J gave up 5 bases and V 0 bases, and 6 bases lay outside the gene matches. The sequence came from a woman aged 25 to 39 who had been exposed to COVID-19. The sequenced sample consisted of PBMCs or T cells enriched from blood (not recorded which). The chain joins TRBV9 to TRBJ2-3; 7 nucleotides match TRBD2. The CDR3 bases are TGTGCCAGCAGCGTAGTTCCCAGCGGGGTAGATACGCAGTATTTT. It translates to CASSVVPSGVDTQYF. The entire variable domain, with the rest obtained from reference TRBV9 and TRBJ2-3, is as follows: DSGVTQTPKHLITATGQRVTLRCSPRSGDLSVYWYQQSLDQGLQFLIQYYNGEERAKGNILERFSAQQFPDLHSELNLSSLELGDSALYFCASSVVPSGVDTQYFGPGTRLTVL.